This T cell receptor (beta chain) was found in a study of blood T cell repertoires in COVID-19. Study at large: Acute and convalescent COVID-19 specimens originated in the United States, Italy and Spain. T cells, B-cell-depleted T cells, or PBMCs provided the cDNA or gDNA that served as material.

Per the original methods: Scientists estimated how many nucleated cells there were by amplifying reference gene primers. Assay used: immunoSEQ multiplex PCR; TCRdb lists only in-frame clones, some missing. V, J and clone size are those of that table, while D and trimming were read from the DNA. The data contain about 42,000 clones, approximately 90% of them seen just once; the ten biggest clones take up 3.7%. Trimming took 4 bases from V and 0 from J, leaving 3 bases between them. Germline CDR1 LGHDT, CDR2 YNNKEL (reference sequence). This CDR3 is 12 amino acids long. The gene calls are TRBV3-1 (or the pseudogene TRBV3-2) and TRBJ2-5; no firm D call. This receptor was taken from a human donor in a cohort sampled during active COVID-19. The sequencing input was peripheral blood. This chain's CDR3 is CASSPYQETQYF. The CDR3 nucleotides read TGTGCCAGCAGCCCGTACCAAGAGACCCAGTACTTC.